This paragraph reports one T cell receptor beta chain. The antigen is unknown. Trimming removed 0 bases from V and 11 bases from J, with 17 bases in between. The CDR3 has 15 amino acids. Germline V gene sequence: CDR1 SNHLY, CDR2 FYNNEI. The data originate from a study of cytomegalovirus exposure and HLA in healthy donors. In the study overall: Earlier, 110 million or so unique TCR beta sequences were recovered from around 190 million T cells by an analysis.

Study-level points and caveats: Analyses of presence and absence presupposed an approximately uniform sequencing depth across donors.

PCR amplification relied on 60 Vbeta primers (plus 13 Jbeta primers). The table came from immunoSEQ multiplex PCR; TCRdb's copy has only in-frame clones and leaves some out. The sample holds around 63,000 clones, around 75% seen once. The specimen was PBMCs. This clonotype originated in a man aged 55 to 69 in good health and CMV-seropositive. The chain is built from TRBV2 and TRBJ1-5; tentative D call: TRBD1 (5 bases). The CDR3: CASSEARTQSFSQHF. The DNA of the CDR3 is TGTGCCAGCAGTGAAGCGAGGACACAATCTTTTTCCCAGCATTTT.